The rows below give T cell receptor beta chains drawn from one sample of a study of T-cell memory formation after mild COVID-19. TCRdb called the 5' RACE reads again in MiXCR, with one record for every CDR3 protein. The table includes about 430,000 distinct CDR3 sequences, roughly 24% detected once. Sequenced sample: PBMCs or a T cell subset sorted from them (not recorded which). These receptors came from an adult woman who had mild COVID-19 (a few samples of this study predate the infection). Cell type and time point are not known. The CDR3 runs from the conserved cysteine through the conserved F or W. The D gene is left open where the match is weak. Expanded clones get a size class; other rows say once, few or many, or leave the size out.

clone_size j_call d_call v_call cdr3_length cdr3_nt cdr3_aa
. TRBJ1-3 . TRBV3-1 15 TGTGCCAGCAGCCAAGAAAAGACCACGGGAAACACCATATATTTT CASSQEKTTGNTIYF
few TRBJ1-1 TRBD1 TRBV12-3/TRBV12-4 15 TGTGCCAGCAGTTTTCGGACAGGGGGGGACACTGAAGCTTTCTTT CASSFRTGGDTEAFF
. TRBJ2-3 . TRBV5-1 17 TGCGCCAGCAGCTTGGAGCGACTGGCTAGCGGCACAGATACGCAGTATTTT CASSLERLASGTDTQYF
few TRBJ2-7 TRBD1 TRBV12-3/TRBV12-4 11 TGTGCCAGCAGTCTCAGGGGGAGGCAGTACTTC CASSLRGRQYF
few TRBJ1-5 TRBD1 TRBV27 14 TGTGCCAGCAGTTGGGGACAGAGCAATCAGCCCCAGCATTTT CASSWGQSNQPQHF
. TRBJ1-1 . TRBV29-1 10 TGCAGCGTACGGGGGACTGAAGCTTTCTTT CSVRGTEAFF
. TRBJ1-1 . TRBV11-2 12 TGTGCCAGCAGCCCACAGACAGGAAGGGCTTTCTTT CASSPQTGRAFF
few TRBJ2-3 . TRBV2 15 TGTGCCAGCAGTTCCCAGGGAATCGGCCCAGATACGCAGTATTTT CASSSQGIGPDTQYF
few TRBJ2-7 TRBD1 TRBV10-2 13 TGCGCCAGCAGTGAACAGGGGGCGGGAGAGCAGTACTTC CASSEQGAGEQYF
. TRBJ2-7 TRBD1 TRBV7-6 15 TGTGCCAGCAGCCCAAGGGGACAGGGGGTCTACGAGCAGTACTTC CASSPRGQGVYEQYF
. TRBJ1-4 . TRBV20-1 13 TGCAGTGCTTCCAGGGATACTAATGAAAAACTGTTTTTT CSASRDTNEKLFF
. TRBJ1-1 . TRBV28 11 TGTGCCAGCAGTCCTGCCTCCGAAGCTTTCTTT CASSPASEAFF
. TRBJ1-2 . TRBV6-2/TRBV6-3 12 TGTGCCAGCAGTTACGGCCCCGCGGGCTACACCTTC CASSYGPAGYTF
. TRBJ1-5 . TRBV6-5 15 TGTGCCAGCAGCCCGAGGGGGAGTAGCAATCAGCCCCAGCATTTT CASSPRGSSNQPQHF
few TRBJ2-1 TRBD2 TRBV14 18 TGTGCCAGCAGCCAAGATATTTTCGCTAGCGGGAAAGACAATGAGCAGTTCTTC CASSQDIFASGKDNEQFF
few TRBJ2-3 . TRBV9 14 TGTGCCAGCAGCGCATATACTGAAACCTATACGCAGTATTTT CASSAYTETYTQYF
few TRBJ2-5 . TRBV7-2 13 TGTGCCAGCAGCGCCCGTACGAAGGGGACCCAGTACTTC CASSARTKGTQYF
. TRBJ2-3 . TRBV7-9 16 TGTGCCAGCAGCCCTCCCGGGGCCACTTTCGCAGATACGCAGTATTTT CASSPPGATFADTQYF
. TRBJ2-5 . TRBV5-5 15 TGTGCCAGCAGCTTGACCCCCGGGACCCAAGAGACCCAGTACTTC CASSLTPGTQETQYF
. TRBJ2-3 . TRBV4-1 17 TGCGCCAGCAGCCAAGGTTCGAGGGGGCTAGCGTTTTATACGCAGTATTTT CASSQGSRGLAFYTQYF
. TRBJ2-5 . TRBV9 15 TGTGCCAGCAGCGTAGGGCAGGGCCCCCAAGAGACCCAGTACTTC CASSVGQGPQETQYF
many TRBJ1-2 . TRBV5-1 14 TGCGCCAGCAGCCCTGGGGGTATGGACTATGGCTACACCTTC CASSPGGMDYGYTF
. TRBJ2-1 . TRBV7-9 12 TGTGCCAGCGGCCGCCCATCCAATGAGCAGTTCTTC CASGRPSNEQFF
. TRBJ1-4 . TRBV10-3 15 TGTGCCATCAGTGAGTCTGGCGGGGGAAATGAAAAACTGTTTTTT CAISESGGGNEKLFF
once TRBJ2-7 TRBD1 TRBV7-9 15 TGTGCCAGCAGCTTAGGGACAGGGTGGACCTACGAGCAGTACTTC CASSLGTGWTYEQYF
few TRBJ2-3 TRBD2 TRBV29-1 15 TGCAGCGCGAGTTTTGCGGGGGGGAGGACAGATACGCAGTATTTT CSASFAGGRTDTQYF
few TRBJ2-3 TRBD2 TRBV6-6 17 TGTGCCAGCAGTAGACACGGGATAGCGGGAGGGGGAGATACGCAGTATTTT CASSRHGIAGGGDTQYF
few TRBJ2-7 . TRBV24-1 15 TGTGCCACCAGTGGTATCGAGGGGGATACCTACGAGCAGTACTTC CATSGIEGDTYEQYF
. TRBJ2-7 . TRBV5-6 14 TGTGCCAGCAGCTCCGTGGACGCTTTCGACGAGCAGTACTTC CASSSVDAFDEQYF
few TRBJ2-2 . TRBV7-9 15 TGTGCCAGCAGCCCCCGGGGGATAAGGACCGGGGAGCTGTTTTTT CASSPRGIRTGELFF
few TRBJ2-1 TRBD2 TRBV25-1 18 TGTGCCAGCAGTTCTACGACTAGCGGATTGAGCTCCTACAATGAGCAGTTCTTC CASSSTTSGLSSYNEQFF
few TRBJ2-2 . TRBV5-1 15 TGCGCCAGCAGCTTGGATCCAGGGGTGACCGGGGAGCTGTTTTTT CASSLDPGVTGELFF
. TRBJ1-1 . TRBV20-1 14 TGCATTCCGAGCCAGGCGTCCATGAACACTGAAGCTTTCTTT CIPSQASMNTEAFF
. TRBJ2-3 TRBD2 TRBV12-3/TRBV12-4 18 TGTGCCAGCAGTTTCCTCCCCCTGACTAGCGGGTCGCCAGATACGCAGTATTTT CASSFLPLTSGSPDTQYF
. TRBJ1-2 . TRBV27 14 TGTGCCAGCAGTTTGCGGAGACAGAACTATGGCTACACCTTC CASSLRRQNYGYTF
few TRBJ1-1 TRBD1 TRBV12-3/TRBV12-4 13 TGTGCCAGCAGAAGGGGACAGGAGATTGAAGCTTTCTTT CASRRGQEIEAFF
few TRBJ1-5 . TRBV19 15 TGTGCCAGTAGTATAGGGAACAGGGAGGAACAGCCCCAGCATTTT CASSIGNREEQPQHF
. TRBJ2-1 TRBD1 TRBV12-3/TRBV12-4 11 TGTGCCAGCAGTCACTGGGACAGGCAGTTCTTC CASSHWDRQFF
. TRBJ2-3 TRBD1 TRBV5-1 15 TGCGCCAGCAGTCGGGACAGGGGCCGCACAGATACGCAGTATTTT CASSRDRGRTDTQYF
. TRBJ1-5 . TRBV7-9 14 TGTGCCAGCAGCTTCGTGGGTCCTAATCAGCCCCAGCATTTT CASSFVGPNQPQHF
. TRBJ1-6 . TRBV4-2 18 TGTGCCAGCAGCCAGATCCTCCCGCCGTCGGGGTATAATTCACCCCTCCACTTT CASSQILPPSGYNSPLHF
. TRBJ2-5 TRBD2 TRBV5-1 15 TGCGCCAGCAGCTTGAGGCGGGGGTCACAAGAGACCCAGTACTTC CASSLRRGSQETQYF
. TRBJ2-3 . TRBV7-9 17 TGTGCCAGCAGCTTAGTGATCGTAGCGAGCGGCGCAGATACGCAGTATTTT CASSLVIVASGADTQYF
. TRBJ2-3 TRBD2 TRBV10-3 15 TGTGCCATCAGTGAGTCTGGACGGGGGGGCCTTACGCAGTATTTT CAISESGRGGLTQYF
few TRBJ2-3 TRBD2 TRBV5-1 14 TGCGCCAGCAGCCCGGGACTAGAAACAGATACGCAGTATTTT CASSPGLETDTQYF